A selection of T cell receptor beta chains follows, all from one sample in a study of T-cell memory formation after mild COVID-19. In TCRdb, the 5' RACE reads were re-called with MiXCR into one record per CDR3 protein. The table lists some 86,000 distinct CDR3 sequences, about 23% of them singletons. The sample taken for sequencing was PBMCs or a T cell subset sorted from them (not recorded which). The receptors derive from a man aged 18 to 35 who had mild COVID-19 (a few samples of this study predate the infection). Cell type and time point are not known. Each CDR3 is given with its conserved first and last residue. The order of the fields is J gene, D gene, V gene, clone size, CDR3 DNA, CDR3 protein. A D gene is named only where the DNA matches it firmly. Part of the rows lack a size; the others show once, few, many or a class for expanded clones.

J gene: TRBJ2-7
D gene: NA
V gene: TRBV4-3
clone size: few
CDR3 DNA: TGCGCCAGCAGCCAAGTTGCGATCATGGGCTACGAGCAGTACTTC
CDR3 protein: CASSQVAIMGYEQYF

J gene: TRBJ1-1
D gene: NA
V gene: TRBV18
clone size: NA
CDR3 DNA: TGTGCCAGCTCAGGGGCGAACACTGAAGCTTTCTTT
CDR3 protein: CASSGANTEAFF

J gene: TRBJ2-3
D gene: TRBD1
V gene: TRBV4-1
clone size: NA
CDR3 DNA: TGCGCCAGCAGCCAGACCTACCGGGACAGGTCCACAGATACGCAGTATTTT
CDR3 protein: CASSQTYRDRSTDTQYF

J gene: TRBJ1-1
D gene: NA
V gene: TRBV10-3
clone size: NA
CDR3 DNA: TGTGCCATCATTACCGCGGACCTCGAAGCTTTCTTT
CDR3 protein: CAIITADLEAFF

J gene: TRBJ2-2
D gene: NA
V gene: TRBV4-2
clone size: NA
CDR3 DNA: TGTGCCAGCAGCCAAGAGTACGGGAACACCGGGGAGCTGTTTTTT
CDR3 protein: CASSQEYGNTGELFF

J gene: TRBJ2-7
D gene: NA
V gene: TRBV10-3
clone size: NA
CDR3 DNA: TGTGCCATCAGTGCGACAGATTCCTACGAGCAGTACTTC
CDR3 protein: CAISATDSYEQYF

J gene: TRBJ1-5
D gene: TRBD1
V gene: TRBV6-4
clone size: NA
CDR3 DNA: TGTGCCAGCAGTGACTCCGGGACAGGGGGCTTTGGCAATCAGCCCCAGCATTTT
CDR3 protein: CASSDSGTGGFGNQPQHF

J gene: TRBJ2-7
D gene: NA
V gene: TRBV20-1
clone size: few
CDR3 DNA: TGCAGTGCTAACCTAGGGGCCACCGAGCAGTACTTC
CDR3 protein: CSANLGATEQYF

J gene: TRBJ1-1
D gene: NA
V gene: TRBV9
clone size: NA
CDR3 DNA: TGTGCCAGCAGCGTAGGCACCGGGCGGAACACTGAAGCTTTCTTT
CDR3 protein: CASSVGTGRNTEAFF

J gene: TRBJ2-7
D gene: NA
V gene: TRBV4-2
clone size: NA
CDR3 DNA: TGTGCCAGCAGCCAAGAAGAATACGAGCAGTACTTC
CDR3 protein: CASSQEEYEQYF

J gene: TRBJ2-7
D gene: NA
V gene: TRBV29-1
clone size: NA
CDR3 DNA: TGCAGCGTCCCGATTCAACAGGGTCCCTACGAGCAGTACTTC
CDR3 protein: CSVPIQQGPYEQYF

J gene: TRBJ2-3
D gene: NA
V gene: TRBV6-1
clone size: NA
CDR3 DNA: TGTGCCAGCAGTGACCTCCAGGGGTGGATCACAGATACGCAGTATTTT
CDR3 protein: CASSDLQGWITDTQYF

J gene: TRBJ2-7
D gene: NA
V gene: TRBV30
clone size: NA
CDR3 DNA: TGTGCCTGGAGTGACTATGGACTCATCTACGAGCAGTACTTC
CDR3 protein: CAWSDYGLIYEQYF

J gene: TRBJ2-1
D gene: NA
V gene: TRBV28
clone size: NA
CDR3 DNA: TGCGCCGTATCAAGGAACAATGAGCAGTTCTTC
CDR3 protein: CAVSRNNEQFF

J gene: TRBJ2-1
D gene: NA
V gene: TRBV5-1
clone size: NA
CDR3 DNA: TGCGCCAGCAATTTCAGGGGCAACAATGAGCAGTTCTTC
CDR3 protein: CASNFRGNNEQFF

J gene: TRBJ1-5
D gene: NA
V gene: TRBV20-1
clone size: few
CDR3 DNA: TGCAGTGCTAGCGGGCGGAATAGCAATCAGCCCCAGCATTTT
CDR3 protein: CSASGRNSNQPQHF

J gene: TRBJ1-2
D gene: NA
V gene: TRBV2
clone size: NA
CDR3 DNA: TGTGCCAGCAACGGCTATGGCTACACCTTC
CDR3 protein: CASNGYGYTF

J gene: TRBJ1-1
D gene: TRBD1
V gene: TRBV4-1
clone size: few
CDR3 DNA: TGCGCCAGCAGCCTAACAGGGGAATCTGAAGCTTTCTTT
CDR3 protein: CASSLTGESEAFF

J gene: TRBJ1-5
D gene: TRBD1
V gene: TRBV7-2
clone size: NA
CDR3 DNA: TGTGCCAGCAGCTTAGTTCACAGGGGACCCTATCAGCCCCAGCATTTT
CDR3 protein: CASSLVHRGPYQPQHF

J gene: TRBJ2-2
D gene: NA
V gene: TRBV29-1
clone size: NA
CDR3 DNA: TGCAGCGTTCGTAGGGTAAACACCGGGGAGCTGTTTTTT
CDR3 protein: CSVRRVNTGELFF

J gene: TRBJ1-3
D gene: NA
V gene: TRBV10-3
clone size: few
CDR3 DNA: TGTGCCATGACCGGGACGTCCGTCTCTGGAAACACCATATATTTT
CDR3 protein: CAMTGTSVSGNTIYF

J gene: TRBJ2-1
D gene: NA
V gene: TRBV7-9
clone size: few
CDR3 DNA: TGTGCCAGCATCCATTCTGGGGGCCCTAGTCAGGGTGAGCAGTTCTTC
CDR3 protein: CASIHSGGPSQGEQFF